Sequencing of this T cell receptor (beta chain) was carried out in a study of regulatory T cells in long-lasting Graves disease. Study conclusions and caveats: Persistent cases of Graves' showed reduced TCR diversity relative to newly diagnosed patients.

There are 17 residues in the CDR3. CDR1 is MNHGY and CDR2 is SVAAGI in the germline V gene. Germline trimming cut 3 bases from V and 0 bases from J; bases unmatched to any gene: 9. Indicated time point: newly diagnosed GD, antithyroid drugs for less than 3 months. There was RNA extracted from PBMCs, and the TCR library was made from it. In the case of this clonotype: Its cognate antigen is unknown.

HTBI primers from iRepertoire and Arm-PCR of CDR3 regions yielded the TCR beta libraries. Each CDR3 protein gets one entry after TCRdb re-called the multiplex PCR reads with MiXCR. Among 350,000 to 450,000 distinct CDR3 sequences listed, over 14% were seen once. The same data also contributed to another study, on T cells in Graves' hyperthyroidism and ophthalmopathy.

This TCR was recovered from a woman between 40 and 50 years old with Graves disease. This chain links TRBV6-9 with TRBJ2-5, with 8 bases fitting TRBD1. Sequenced here: peripheral blood mononuclear cells (PBMCs), sampled at new diagnosis, from a patient treated with antithyroid drugs. The CDR3 loop is CASSYLQTGADQETQYF. DNA of the CDR3: TGTGCCAGCAGTTACCTACAGACAGGGGCCGACCAAGAGACCCAGTACTTC.